Presented here are 23 T cell receptor beta chains from one specimen sequenced in a study of blood T cell repertoires in COVID-19. The method was immunoSEQ multiplex PCR; TCRdb's version includes in-frame clones alone and lacks a portion of them. The sample carries tens of thousands of clones, roughly 82% recorded once. Sequencing was performed on peripheral blood. Source of these receptors: a man in his sixties with acute or convalescent COVID-19.

V usage is TRBV6-6 and J usage is TRBJ1-1; D gene uncertain. Germline loops: CDR1 MNHNY, CDR2 SVGAGI (reference sequence). The germline V and J ends were trimmed by 7 bases and 2 bases, with 14 bases remaining between them. This CDR3 has 14 amino acids. The CDR3 sequence is CASIYTDVNTEAFF. The CDR3 bases are TGTGCCAGCATCTACACAGACGTAAACACTGAAGCTTTCTTT.

The chain combines TRBV14 with TRBJ2-7; a possible D gene is TRBD1 (7 bases). The CDR3 sequence is 15 residues long. In germline, CDR1 is SGHDN, CDR2 FVKESK. V was cut by 1 base and J by 4 bases, with 14 bases left in between. CDR3 protein: CASSQGQGGWYEQYF. The CDR3 DNA reads TGTGCCAGCAGCCAAGGCCAGGGGGGCTGGTACGAGCAGTACTTC.

This clone was detected only once. The DNA for the CDR3 is TGTGCCCCATCTAGCGGGGGGCCAACTAGCACAGATACGCAGTATTTT. Translated: CAPSSGGPTSTDTQYF. The genes are TRBV27 and TRBJ2-3; TRBD2 agrees at 11 bases. CDR1 and CDR2 (germline): MNHEY, SMNVEV (reference sequence). The V segment lost 11 bases and the J segment 0 bases; nucleotides outside the gene matches: 10. This CDR3 comprises 16 residues.

This chain joins TRBV18 and TRBJ1-3; D is perhaps TRBD1 (5 bases). V shed 4 bases and J shed 0 bases, with 16 bases lying between them. CDR1 is KGHSH and CDR2 is LQKENI in the germline V gene. The CDR3 is 17 residues long. CDR3 nucleotide sequence: TGTGCCAGCTCACGAACCCCCCTCGGGGGCTCTGGAAACACCATATATTTT. Protein: CASSRTPLGGSGNTIYF.

V gene TRBV25-1 combines with J gene TRBJ1-3; TRBD1 is a possible D gene (6 bases). Germline assignment: CDR1 MGHDK and CDR2 SYGVNS. Trimming shortened V by 7 bases and J by 0 bases, and 13 bases separated the two germline ends. This CDR3 comprises 15 residues. The CDR3 bases are TGTGCCAGCACCCCGGACAGCGACTCTGGAAACACCATATATTTT. It yields the protein CASTPDSDSGNTIYF.

This chain uses TRBV6-5 with TRBJ1-5; the D is unclear. The CDR3 covers 14 residues. Trimming cost V 5 bases and J 7 bases, with 15 bases left between them. Germline loops: CDR1 MNHEY, CDR2 SVGAGI. In DNA form, the CDR3 reads TGTGCCAGCAGTCCGGGGTTTGCGGCGCAGCCCCAGCATTTT. It codes for CASSPGFAAQPQHF.

The CDR3 nucleotides are TGTGCCAGCAGCTCCCGACAGGGGGTTGCCCAGTACTTC. The encoded protein is CASSSRQGVAQYF. The chain joins TRBV7-2 to TRBJ2-5; 9 bases are a match to TRBD1. After removal of 4 bases from V and 9 bases from J, the junction contained 6 bases not matched to a gene. The CDR3 consists of 13 residues. Germline V gene sequence: CDR1 SGHTA, CDR2 FQGNSA.

V usage is TRBV7-9 and J usage is TRBJ1-6; D is unresolved. The CDR3 is 11 residues long. The V and J ends lost 10 bases and 10 bases respectively, with 11 bases between them. From germline, CDR1 is SEHNR and CDR2 FQNEAQ (reference sequence). CDR3 sequence reads: CATTPSSPLHF. The DNA for the CDR3 is TGTGCCACCACCCCCTCGTCACCCCTCCACTTT.

The chain links TRBV2 to TRBJ2-7; TRBD1 matches at 9 bases. The CDR3 extends over 14 amino acids. Germline V gene data show CDR1 as SNHLY and CDR2 as FYNNEI. V lost 9 bases to trimming and J lost 0 bases; unmatched junction nucleotides: 6. The CDR3 coding sequence is TGTGCCAGTCTCCGGGACAGGGCCTCCTACGAGCAGTACGTC. Encoded protein: CASLRDRASYEQYV.

The J gene is TRBJ2-1, the V gene TRBV29-1; D is uncertain. The CDR3 spans 13 residues. Germline-derived CDR1 and CDR2 are SQVTM and ANQGSEA. V gave up 1 base and J gave up 5 bases, with 9 bases separating them. CDR3 nucleotides: TGCAGCGTTGAAGGTGATGAGGACAATGAGCAGTTCTTC. Translated: CSVEGDEDNEQFF.

The chain uses TRBV25-1 and TRBJ2-1; D is possibly TRBD2 (6 bases). The germline V gene encodes CDR1 MGHDK and CDR2 SYGVNS. This CDR3 has 14 residues. V was cut by 7 bases and J by 7 bases, with 17 bases left in between. CDR3 nucleotides: TGTGCCAGCACCCCCGGGGGACTTACTAATGAGCAGTTCTTC. It encodes CASTPGGLTNEQFF.

This clone was picked up one time. The chain combines TRBV19 with TRBJ1-2; weak D call: TRBD1 (5 bases). This CDR3 comprises 14 residues. V was clipped by 7 bases and J by 3 bases, with 15 bases between them. Germline assignment: CDR1 LNHDA and CDR2 SQIVND (reference sequence). The CDR3 sequence: CASNRGQSHYGYTF. CDR3 nucleotide sequence: TGTGCCAGTAATAGGGGCCAGTCTCACTATGGCTACACCTTC.

The chain couples TRBV5-1 to TRBJ2-3, with 11 positions matching TRBD2. The CDR3 is 18 amino acids. Looked up from germline, CDR1 is SGHRS and CDR2 is YFSETQ. The V segment lost 4 bases and the J segment 2 bases; nucleotides outside the gene matches: 12. The CDR3 coding sequence is TGCGCCAGCAGCGAACCTACCTTAGCGGGGGGGACCACAGATACGCAGTATTTT. Residues: CASSEPTLAGGTTDTQYF.

The V gene is TRBV18, the J gene TRBJ1-1; D is uncertain. Trimming took off 0 bases at V and 10 bases at J, with 15 bases between the two ends. The germline V gene encodes CDR1 KGHSH and CDR2 LQKENI. CDR3 length equals 14 residues. The CDR3, as DNA: TGTGCCAGCTCACCACCGTCGTTGGGGAGCGGAGCTTTCTTT. This encodes CASSPPSLGSGAFF.

The chain uses TRBV7-9 and TRBJ1-1; the match to TRBD1 covers 9 bases. Looked up from germline, CDR1 is SEHNR and CDR2 is FQNEAQ (reference sequence). This CDR3 has 17 residues. V gave up 4 bases and J gave up 0 bases; unmatched junction bases: 9. The DNA for the CDR3 is TGTGCCAGCAGCTCGGTGGGGACAGGGAGAATGAACACTGAAGCTTTCTTT. Translation: CASSSVGTGRMNTEAFF.

The chain has TRBV4-2 and TRBJ1-5; 9 bases are shared with TRBD1. The V gene's germline CDR1 is LGHNA and CDR2 YNFKEQ. This CDR3 spans 16 amino acids. J lost 5 bases, V lost 2 bases, and 7 bases had no gene match. CDR3 coding DNA: TGTGCCAGCAGCCAAAGATGGACAGGGGACGATCAGCCCCAGCATTTT. It translates to CASSQRWTGDDQPQHF.

The rearrangement joins TRBV5-1 to TRBJ2-1; 8 nucleotides match TRBD2. CDR1 is SGHRS and CDR2 is YFSETQ in the germline V gene. This CDR3 contains 18 residues. V shed 0 bases and J 5 bases; nucleotides not matched to a gene: 13. CDR3 loop: CASSLGRGVTTDHNEQFF. The CDR3 region has the DNA TGCGCCAGCAGCTTGGGGCGGGGGGTTACTACAGATCACAATGAGCAGTTCTTC.

The rearrangement uses TRBV4-1 and TRBJ1-1; unclear D gene. The CDR3 length is 16 residues. The germline gives CDR1 MGHRA, CDR2 YSYEKL. V dropped 0 bases and J dropped 1 base, with 12 bases sitting between them. This CDR3 reads CASSQDAGTANTEAFF. The CDR3 DNA sequence: TGCGCCAGCAGCCAAGATGCAGGAACGGCGAACACTGAAGCTTTCTTT.

A few counts support this clone. The chain joins TRBV4-3 to TRBJ1-6; TRBD1 matches at 9 bases. The CDR3 length is 15 residues. The trim removed 0 bases at V and 7 bases at J, leaving 1 base unmatched. CDR1 is LGHNA, CDR2 YSLEER, per germline. The CDR3 sequence is CASSQDGTGNSPLHF. In DNA form, the CDR3 reads TGCGCCAGCAGCCAAGACGGGACAGGGAATTCACCCCTCCACTTT.

The chain recombines TRBV5-1 with TRBJ2-5; 10 bases align to TRBD2. Germline assignment: CDR1 SGHRS and CDR2 YFSETQ. The V and J ends lost 5 bases and 5 bases, in that order; junction bases with no gene match: 6. The CDR3 is made up of 14 amino acids. As DNA, the CDR3 is TGCGCCAGCAGAACCACTAGCGGGGAGGAGACCCAGTACTTC. Protein product: CASRTTSGEETQYF.

The V and J genes are TRBV28 and TRBJ2-7, with 7 bases identical to TRBD1. The length of the CDR3 is 14 residues. Germline V gives CDR1 MDHEN, CDR2 SYDVKM. Trimming took 2 bases from V and 6 from J; bases not matched to a gene: 7. In DNA, the CDR3 is TGTGCCAGCAGTTTACAGGACAGGACCTCCGAGCAGTACGTC. It translates to CASSLQDRTSEQYV.

The genes are TRBV28 and TRBJ2-1, with 10 bases that match TRBD1. This CDR3 spans 14 amino acids. Looked up from germline, CDR1 is MDHEN and CDR2 is SYDVKM. V dropped 4 bases and J dropped 7; count of bases not matched to a gene: 4. Here the CDR3 DNA reads TGTGCCAGCAGTTCCCGGACAGGGGGGAATGAGCAGTTCTTC. Translating it yields CASSSRTGGNEQFF.

V usage is TRBV2 and J usage is TRBJ1-6; no firm D call. The V end lost 8 bases, the J end lost 8 bases, and 16 bases lay between the germline ends. The CDR3 has 14 amino acids. Germline-derived CDR1 and CDR2 are SNHLY and FYNNEI. The CDR3: CASASQPSDSPLHF. The CDR3 nucleotides read TGTGCCAGCGCCAGTCAACCCTCCGATTCACCCCTCCACTTT.